A selection of T cell receptor beta chains follows, all from one sample in a study of response to subunit inactivated influenza vaccine. Each CDR3 protein gets one entry after TCRdb re-called the RT-PCR reads with MiXCR. In the table there are around 200,000 distinct CDR3 sequences, about 9% of which are singletons. The sample here was non-naive T cells sorted from PBMCs, taken on the day of vaccination. These receptor sequences come from a man aged 45-60 years who received an inactivated influenza vaccine. CDR3s include the opening cysteine and the closing phenylalanine or tryptophan. Each record gives: V gene, clone size, D gene, J gene, CDR3 protein, CDR3 DNA. The D gene is left open where the match is weak. The size of a clone is reported for some rows only, either as once, few or many, or as a class for expanded clones.

TRBV28	-	-	TRBJ1-1	CASSSGKTEAFF	TGTGCCAGCAGTTCCGGAAAAACTGAAGCTTTCTTT
TRBV7-3	few	TRBD2	TRBJ2-7	CASSLTGPSGGSYEQYF	TGTGCCAGCAGCTTAACTGGTCCTAGCGGGGGTTCCTACGAGCAGTACTTC
TRBV28	-	TRBD1	TRBJ2-3	CASGRQGAADTQYF	TGTGCCAGCGGGCGACAGGGGGCGGCCGATACGCAGTATTTT
TRBV7-9	few	TRBD2	TRBJ2-3	CASSHISGNQRDTQYF	TGTGCCAGCAGTCACATTAGCGGGAACCAGAGAGATACGCAGTATTTT
TRBV7-2	many	-	TRBJ2-7	CASSLAGAGNVQYF	TGTGCCAGCAGCTTAGCAGGGGCCGGGAATGTGCAGTACTTC
TRBV5-4	-	-	TRBJ2-1	CASSLASGAGTYNEQFF	TGTGCCAGCAGCTTGGCGAGTGGGGCAGGGACCTACAATGAGCAGTTCTTC
TRBV29-1	many	-	TRBJ1-1	CSALRELNTEAFF	TGCAGCGCCCTTAGGGAATTGAACACTGAAGCTTTCTTT
TRBV28	few	-	TRBJ2-5	CASSLFSGRGREGTQYF	TGTGCCAGCAGTTTATTTTCAGGTCGAGGAAGGGAAGGGACCCAGTACTTC
TRBV20-1	many	-	TRBJ2-1	CSARDPTGAASYNEQFF	TGCAGTGCTAGAGATCCAACGGGAGCGGCGTCCTACAATGAGCAGTTCTTC
TRBV18	-	-	TRBJ1-5	CASSPMGADQPQHF	TGTGCCAGCTCACCAATGGGGGCGGATCAGCCCCAGCATTTT
TRBV29-1	many	-	TRBJ2-4	CSVEFGDTAKNIQYF	TGCAGCGTTGAGTTTGGGGACACTGCCAAAAACATTCAGTACTTC
TRBV5-3	-	-	TRBJ2-1	CAMNSFDRYEQFF	TGTGCCATGAATAGCTTTGATCGGTATGAGCAGTTCTTC
TRBV19	-	-	TRBJ1-6	CASSRGAGSPLHF	TGTGCCAGTAGTCGAGGGGCTGGTTCACCCCTCCACTTT
TRBV12-3/TRBV12-4	many	-	TRBJ2-5	CASSLMGQETQYF	TGTGCCAGCAGCCTCATGGGACAAGAGACCCAGTACTTC
TRBV15	many	TRBD1	TRBJ1-5	CATSRDLDRGNQPQHF	TGTGCCACCAGCAGAGATTTGGACAGGGGGAATCAGCCCCAGCATTTT
TRBV12-3/TRBV12-4	-	-	TRBJ1-2	CASTGDSFYGYTF	TGTGCCAGCACCGGCGACTCTTTCTATGGCTACACCTTC
TRBV12-3/TRBV12-4	-	TRBD1	TRBJ2-3	CASARGRDRGTDTQYF	TGTGCCAGCGCCCGCGGCCGGGACAGGGGCACAGATACGCAGTATTTT
TRBV10-3	-	TRBD2	TRBJ2-3	CAISSGGLSTDTQYF	TGTGCCATCTCTAGCGGGGGGCTTAGCACAGATACGCAGTATTTT
TRBV14	few	-	TRBJ1-6	CASSQGGGYNSPLHF	TGTGCCAGCAGCCAGGGGGGGGGATATAATTCACCCCTCCACTTT
TRBV12-3/TRBV12-4	-	TRBD1	TRBJ1-4	CASSTTGVREKLFF	TGTGCCAGCAGTACGACAGGGGTGCGGGAAAAACTGTTTTTT
TRBV20-1	-	TRBD2	TRBJ2-3	CSAGGWSGSPRDTQYF	TGCAGTGCTGGGGGGTGGAGCGGGAGCCCGAGAGATACGCAGTATTTT
TRBV7-2	many	TRBD1	TRBJ2-3	CASSLQGANTQYF	TGTGCCAGCAGCTTACAGGGGGCGAATACGCAGTATTTT
TRBV12-3/TRBV12-4	many	-	TRBJ1-5	CASSAQPWGSNQPQHF	TGTGCCAGCAGTGCCCAACCGTGGGGAAGCAATCAGCCCCAGCATTTT
TRBV5-1	few	TRBD1	TRBJ1-2	CASSLAGGTVDGYTF	TGCGCCAGCAGCTTGGCCGGGGGGACAGTTGATGGCTACACCTTC
TRBV9	few	-	TRBJ1-1	CASSVGIHTEAFF	TGTGCCAGCAGCGTAGGTATCCACACTGAAGCTTTCTTT
TRBV6-1	few	-	TRBJ1-6	CASERVLNSPLHF	TGTGCCAGTGAAAGGGTTTTAAATTCACCCCTCCACTTT
TRBV12-3/TRBV12-4	many	-	TRBJ2-3	CASSLLDTQYF	TGTGCCAGCAGTTTACTTGATACGCAGTATTTT
TRBV28	-	-	TRBJ1-5	CASTGNWRPQHF	TGTGCCAGCACAGGGAATTGGCGGCCCCAGCATTTT
TRBV9	many	-	TRBJ2-1	CASSVLSGGVYNEQFF	TGTGCCAGCAGCGTACTTAGCGGAGGGGTCTACAATGAGCAGTTCTTC